The clone carrying this T cell receptor beta chain has only a few counts. The target antigen is unknown. This sample was included in a study of CD8 T cells in ankylosing spondylitis. Library preparation for TCR beta used quantitative 5'-RACE with molecular barcodes. TCRdb called the 5' RACE reads again in MiXCR, with one record for every CDR3 protein. The sample records about 300,000 distinct CDR3 sequences, less than 25% being singletons. Study results and caveats: As reported, disease-linked clones showed significant enrichment in matched ankylosing spondylitis synovial fluid. Past research had described some motif variants in reactive arthritis synovial fluid and blood. Among TCR beta sequences, a motif of eight highly homologous variants appeared characteristic of ankylosing spondylitis blood.

V shed 6 bases and J shed 5 bases, with 18 bases lying between them. Germline V gene lookup returns CDR1 GTSNPN and CDR2 SVGIG (reference sequence). The CDR3 runs 14 residues. The J gene is TRBJ2-3, the V gene TRBV30, with D perhaps assigned TRBD1 or TRBD2 (5 bases each). Specimen: blood, either unsorted or a sorted T cell fraction (not recorded which). This TCR derives from a female donor with ankylosing spondylitis or in good health (not recorded which). The CDR3 protein is CACLGDGVVDTQYF. Written as DNA, the CDR3 is TGTGCCTGTCTTGGGGACGGAGTGGTAGATACGCAGTATTTT.